The text below deals with one T cell receptor (beta chain). This record belongs to a study of shared clonotypes between healthy human individuals. About the research overall: Donors had three CD4 naive, three CD4 memory, two CD8 naive and one CD8 memory plate apiece.

In the original processing: With immunoSEQ giving junction-only sequences and no quality scores, filtering differed. The data were produced by immunoSEQ multiplex PCR, yet TCRdb's version contains in-frame clones alone and is incomplete. V, J and clone size reflect that table, while D and trimming were determined from the DNA. The data contain about 1.1 million clones, approximately 80% of them singletons. This CDR3 region has 14 residues. Between the trimmed V and J ends, which lost 5 bases and 9 bases, there was a span of 17 bases. CDR1 is SGHVS and CDR2 is FNYEAQ in the germline V gene. The receptor's source is a man aged 18 to 29 in good health. Some clones in this sample may be carry-over from other donors' samples. The chain couples TRBV7-6 to TRBJ2-1; TRBD2 might be the D (5 bases). The sequencing input was memory CD4+ T cells from PBMCs. As to subset: CD45RA-negative fraction. This CDR3 reads CASSLAGTKGEQFF. CDR3 DNA sequence: TGTGCCAGCAGCCTGGCGGGTACGAAGGGTGAGCAGTTCTTC.